This T cell receptor beta chain was captured by sequencing in a study of blood T cell repertoires in COVID-19. Background on the study: The United States, Italy and Spain were the sources of the acute and convalescent COVID-19 samples. T cells, B-cell-depleted T cells, or PBMCs supplied cDNA or gDNA.

In the source study's methods: Estimates of nucleated cell counts were drawn from the amplification of reference gene primers. TCRdb's table, derived via immunoSEQ multiplex PCR, lists solely in-frame clones and lacks some. V, J and clone size are taken as reported in that table, and D and trimming were inferred from the DNA itself. The table has some 180,000 clones, approximately 84% seen once. The V segment lost 5 bases and the J segment 3 bases; nucleotides outside the gene matches: 11. This CDR3 is built from 16 residues. The germline V gene encodes CDR1 KGHSH and CDR2 LQKENI. The sequence was collected from a man between 65 and 85 years old with active or convalescent COVID-19. The chain uses TRBV18 and TRBJ2-7; 9 bases line up with TRBD1. The specimen was peripheral blood. DNA for the CDR3: TGTGCCAGCTCATCCACACAGGGGGCGCTTATCTACGAGCAGTACTTC. Protein sequence: CASSSTQGALIYEQYF.